The T cell receptor (beta chain) described here comes from a study of CD8+CD57+ T cells in acquired aplastic anemia. Study overall: Sorted CD4+ and CD8+ cells yielded DNA averaging around 3.2 ug. Study results and caveats: Patients showed no significant difference from controls in CD8+ Simpson's diversity. Patients and controls were found to share approximately 31 CD8+ CDR3 sequences.

V was cut by 2 bases and J by 1 base, with 9 bases left in between. The germline gives CDR1 MDHEN, CDR2 SYDVKM. This CDR3 contains 15 residues. Note on this clonotype: The antigen remains undetermined.

Genomic DNA was employed as the template in profiling TCR beta VDJ and CDR3. A single record per CDR3 protein comes from TCRdb applying MiXCR to the reads. The profile shows 60,000 or so distinct CDR3 sequences, about 50% of them singletons. Sequences were obtained from sorted CD4+, CD8+, or CD8+CD57+ T cells (not recorded which) from PBMCs. The clonotype originates from a human donor in good health, serving as a control. The V gene is TRBV28, the J gene TRBJ1-5; D remains unclear. The CDR3: CASSLPTKSNQPQHF. Written as DNA, the CDR3 is TGTGCCAGCAGTTTACCTACAAAGAGCAATCAGCCCCAGCATTTT.